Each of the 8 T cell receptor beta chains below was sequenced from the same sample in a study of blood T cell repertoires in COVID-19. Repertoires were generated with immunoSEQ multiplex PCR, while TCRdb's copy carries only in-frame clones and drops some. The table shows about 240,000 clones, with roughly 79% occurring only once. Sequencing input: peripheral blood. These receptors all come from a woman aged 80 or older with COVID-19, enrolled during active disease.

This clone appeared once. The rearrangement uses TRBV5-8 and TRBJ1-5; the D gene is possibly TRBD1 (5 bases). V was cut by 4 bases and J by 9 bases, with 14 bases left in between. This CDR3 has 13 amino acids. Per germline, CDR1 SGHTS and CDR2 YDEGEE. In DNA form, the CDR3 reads TGTGCCAGCAGCCCGGTGGGGGGTCGGCCCCAGCATTTT. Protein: CASSPVGGRPQHF.

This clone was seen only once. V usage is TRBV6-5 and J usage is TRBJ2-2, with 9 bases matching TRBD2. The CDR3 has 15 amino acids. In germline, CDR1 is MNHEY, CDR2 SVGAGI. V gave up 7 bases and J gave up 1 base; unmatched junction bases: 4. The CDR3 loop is CASISGSVNTGELFF. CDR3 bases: TGTGCCAGCATTAGCGGGAGTGTGAACACCGGGGAGCTGTTTTTT.

The CDR3 is CASRRSGTSLNHEQFF. The CDR3 bases are TGTGCCAGCAGACGTTCTGGGACTAGCCTAAACCATGAGCAGTTCTTC. V usage is TRBV5-4 and J usage is TRBJ2-1; 9 bases map to TRBD2. Unmatched junction bases numbered 14, after V lost 5 bases and J lost 8 bases. This CDR3 comprises 16 residues. CDR1 and CDR2 from the germline V gene are SGHNT and YYREEE (reference sequence).

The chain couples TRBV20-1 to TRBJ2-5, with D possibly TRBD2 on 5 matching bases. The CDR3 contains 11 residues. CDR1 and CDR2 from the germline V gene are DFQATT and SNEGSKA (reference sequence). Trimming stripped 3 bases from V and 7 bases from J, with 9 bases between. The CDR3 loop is CSARRAGTQYF. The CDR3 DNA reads TGCAGTGCTAGGAGGGCAGGGACCCAGTACTTC.

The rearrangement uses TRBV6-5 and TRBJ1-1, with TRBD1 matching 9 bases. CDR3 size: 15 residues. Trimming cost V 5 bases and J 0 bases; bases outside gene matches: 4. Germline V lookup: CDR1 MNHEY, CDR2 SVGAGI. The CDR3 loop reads CASSKDRGMNTEAFF. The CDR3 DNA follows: TGTGCCAGCAGTAAGGACAGGGGCATGAACACTGAAGCTTTCTTT.

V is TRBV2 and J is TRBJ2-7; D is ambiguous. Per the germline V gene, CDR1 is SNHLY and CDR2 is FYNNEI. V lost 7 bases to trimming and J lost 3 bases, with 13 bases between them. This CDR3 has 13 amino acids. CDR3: CASKLGGYYEQYF. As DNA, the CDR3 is TGTGCCAGCAAGCTCGGCGGTTACTACGAGCAGTACTTC.

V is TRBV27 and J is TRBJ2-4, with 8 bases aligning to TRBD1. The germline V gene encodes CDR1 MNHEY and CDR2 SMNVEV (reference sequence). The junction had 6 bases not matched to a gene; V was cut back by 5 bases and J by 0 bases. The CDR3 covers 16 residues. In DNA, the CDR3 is TGTGCCAGCAGTCCAAGACAGGGGTTAGCCAAAAACATTCAGTACTTC. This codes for CASSPRQGLAKNIQYF.

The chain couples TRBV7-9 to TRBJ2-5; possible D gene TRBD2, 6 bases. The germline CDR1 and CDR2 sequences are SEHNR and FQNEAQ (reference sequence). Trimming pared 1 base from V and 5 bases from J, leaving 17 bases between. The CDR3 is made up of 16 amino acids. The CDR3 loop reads CASSLGGTSPRETQYF. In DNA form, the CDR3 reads TGTGCCAGCAGCTTAGGAGGGACTTCCCCGAGGGAGACCCAGTACTTC.